This T cell receptor (beta chain) came from a study of shared T cell receptors in the human thymus. Sequenced by immunoSEQ multiplex PCR; TCRdb stores in-frame clones only, minus some. The sample holds 700,000 to 750,000 clones; roughly 85% are singletons and the top ten take under 0.012%. These data also featured in a second study, about human thymus T cells. This second report adds: Each of the donors was a healthy Finnish infant who was undergoing open corrective cardiac surgery for congenital heart defects. Within thymic and blood repertoires, V and J gene usage appeared to be biased. Unrelated people showed highly overlapping thymic repertoires, related research reported.

Material: thymocytes. The sequence was obtained from a girl under two years old with a congenital heart defect.

The CDR3 DNA is TGCGCCAGCAGCCCCAAGATACGGCCGGGACAGGGAATTCGGAGCACTGAAGCTTTCTTT. Its translation is CASSPKIRPGQGIRSTEAFF. This chain links TRBV4-1 with TRBJ1-1, with 9 bases aligning to TRBD1. With V trimmed by 4 bases and J by 4 bases, 22 bases remained unmatched. Germline V gene sequence: CDR1 MGHRA, CDR2 YSYEKL. The CDR3 sequence is 20 residues long.